The clone carrying this T cell receptor (beta chain) was detected only a few times. Its antigen is undetermined. What was sequenced were expressed TCRB transcripts, since all of the isolated RNA had been reverse transcribed. The repertoire was sequenced with immunoSEQ multiplex PCR; TCRdb's copy has only in-frame clones and lacks some. The data contain about 700,000 clones, about an eighth of them singletons. The sample is drawn from a study of beta chain features in type 1 diabetes. General study points: All four CD4+ subsets of Type 1 diabetes patients contained TCRB CDR3s that were moderately but significantly shorter.

Germline V CDR1 and CDR2: GTSNPN, SVGIG (reference sequence). The CDR3 consists of 12 residues. Trimming removed 7 bases at V and 5 bases at J, with 11 bases between. The chain recombines TRBV30 with TRBJ1-4; D unclear. The TCR sequence derives from a man younger than 35 with type 1 diabetes. The sample comprised naive CD4+ T cells from blood. CDR3 in DNA: TGTGCCTCAACCGAGGGAAATGAAAAACTGTTTTTT. Its protein is CASTEGNEKLFF.